These 22 T cell receptor beta chains were sequenced from one sample in a study of neurological immune-mediated disorders. One entry per CDR3 protein results from TCRdb running MiXCR on the 5' RACE reads. The data hold about 120,000 distinct CDR3 sequences, with roughly 3.2% observed a single time. Material for sequencing was PBMCs. The receptor set was obtained from a woman in her 30s with multiple sclerosis.

With respect to this clonotype: This may come from a read error, since a much larger clone is one base off. The V call is TRBV11-3, the J call TRBJ1-1; D not resolved. The CDR3 is 13 amino acids. Per the germline V gene, CDR1 is SGHNT and CDR2 is YENEEA. V dropped 5 bases and J dropped 1 base, with 8 bases sitting between them. As DNA, the CDR3 is TGTGCCAGCAGCGGACGGACGAACACTGAAGCTTTCTTT. Amino acid sequence: CASSGRTNTEAFF.

This clonotype came up many times. V gene TRBV29-1 combines with J gene TRBJ1-1; no definite D call. The length of the CDR3 is 12 residues. V lost 3 bases, J lost 6 bases, and 11 bases lay in between. Per the germline V gene, CDR1 is SQVTM and CDR2 is ANQGSEA. The CDR3 DNA reads as TGCAGCGTTGACGGGATGGCGGCTGAAGCTTTCTTT. Its protein product is CSVDGMAAEAFF.

The chain combines TRBV5-1 with TRBJ2-3; 8 nucleotides line up with TRBD1. The CDR3 loop spans 17 amino acids. The trim removed 4 bases at V and 4 bases at J, leaving 14 bases unmatched. The V gene's germline CDR1 is SGHRS and CDR2 YFSETQ. The CDR3 DNA sequence: TGCGCCAGCAGCGACAGCCAGGGGGCGAACTCTGCAGATACGCAGTATTTT. Its translation is CASSDSQGANSADTQYF. Using reference TRBV5-1 and TRBJ2-3 for the parts outside the CDR3, the full variable domain is KAGVTQTPRYLIKTRGQQVTLSCSPISGHRSVSWYQQTPGQGLQFLFEYFSETQRNKGNFPGRFSGRQFSNSRSEMNVSTLELGDSALYLCASSDSQGANSADTQYFGPGTRLTVL.

This clonotype appeared many times. The gene calls are TRBV12-3 or TRBV12-4 and TRBJ1-6; perhaps TRBD1 as D (5 bases). This CDR3 is 14 amino acids long. The germline V and J ends were trimmed by 1 base and 7 bases, with 8 bases remaining between them. In DNA form, the CDR3 reads TGTGCCAGCAGTTTAGGACAGACAAATTCACCCCTCCACTTT. As protein: CASSLGQTNSPLHF.

This clonotype was detected many times. J is TRBJ2-3 and V is TRBV19; 9 bases map to TRBD2. The germline V gene encodes CDR1 LNHDA and CDR2 SQIVND (reference sequence). V lost 5 bases, J lost 1 base, and 13 bases stayed unmatched. This CDR3 is built from 18 residues. CDR3 loop: CASSSRAGGPQGTDTQYF. The DNA for the CDR3 is TGTGCCAGTAGTTCCCGGGCGGGAGGGCCTCAGGGCACAGATACGCAGTATTTT.

This clonotype has at least ten counts. This chain connects TRBV14 to TRBJ2-6; perhaps TRBD1 as D (5 bases). CDR3 length equals 15 residues. Germline loops: CDR1 SGHDN, CDR2 FVKESK. V was cut by 4 bases and J by 2 bases, with 9 bases left in between. Here the CDR3 DNA reads TGTGCCAGCAGCCCAGGGTGGGCTGGGGCCAACGTCCTGACTTTC. It specifies CASSPGWAGANVLTF.

This clonotype showed up just a few times. The chain uses TRBV19 and TRBJ2-7, with D possibly being TRBD1 (5 bases). The CDR3 covers 13 residues. Trimming cost V 4 bases and J 2 bases, with 9 bases left between them. CDR1 is LNHDA and CDR2 is SQIVND in the germline V gene (reference sequence). In nucleotides, the CDR3 is TGTGCCAGTAGTACGACAGTTCCCTACGAGCAGTACTTC. Amino acids: CASSTTVPYEQYF.

This clonotype was found a few times. A much larger clone sits a single nucleotide away, making a read error possible. The chain links TRBV20-1 to TRBJ2-5; TRBD2 aligns across 7 bases. The CDR3 spans 14 residues. Trimming took 4 bases from V and 4 from J; bases not matched to a gene: 9. Germline assignment: CDR1 DFQATT and CDR2 SNEGSKA (reference sequence). The CDR3 protein is CSATHAGAGETQYF. DNA for the CDR3: TGCAGTGCTACGCACGCGGGAGCAGGAGAGACCCAGTACTTC.

This clonotype has a count of ten or more. The rearrangement links TRBV5-1 to TRBJ2-1; 11 nucleotides agree with TRBD1. Trimming took 4 bases from V and 8 from J; bases not matched to a gene: 8. The CDR3 is 15 residues long. Germline CDR1 is SGHRS and CDR2 is YFSETQ. CDR3 amino acids: CASSLLGQGGDEQFF. The CDR3 bases are TGCGCCAGCAGCCTGTTGGGACAGGGGGGTGATGAGCAGTTCTTC.

Ten or more counts support this clonotype. The chain is built from TRBV12-3 or TRBV12-4 and TRBJ1-1, with D unresolved. This CDR3 contains 14 residues. The germline V and J ends were trimmed by 3 bases and 2 bases, with 10 bases remaining between them. The CDR3 bases are TGTGCCAGCAGTTTCTCCCAGACTAACACTGAAGCTTTCTTT. It yields the protein CASSFSQTNTEAFF.

There are many counts of this clonotype. The CDR3 DNA is TGTGCCAGCAACAGCGCCGGGACACGGAGCTACGAGCAGTACTTC. Translated, it gives CASNSAGTRSYEQYF. This chain uses TRBV5-6 with TRBJ2-7; TRBD1 is a possible D gene (6 bases). The CDR3 sequence is 15 residues long. Trimming took off 6 bases at V and 3 bases at J, with 19 bases between the two ends. Germline V CDR1 and CDR2: SGHDT, YYEEEE.

This clonotype was seen ten or more times. The gene calls are TRBV20-1 and TRBJ1-1; D not certain. Trimming cost V 6 bases and J 1 base, with 12 bases left between them. Per the germline V gene, CDR1 is DFQATT and CDR2 is SNEGSKA (reference sequence). This CDR3 is built from 13 residues. This chain's CDR3 is CSAPGGKNTEAFF. CDR3 sequence (DNA): TGCAGTGCCCCGGGTGGGAAGAACACTGAAGCTTTCTTT.

In its sample, this clonotype was seen many times. V is TRBV19 and J is TRBJ2-5; 8 nucleotides match TRBD1. This CDR3 comprises 14 residues. V gave up 8 bases and J gave up 1 base; unmatched junction bases: 6. Germline V gene data show CDR1 as LNHDA and CDR2 as SQIVND (reference sequence). CDR3 DNA sequence: TGTGCCAGTTCGGCAGGGGGCATCCAAGAGACCCAGTACTTC. Translated, it gives CASSAGGIQETQYF.

This clonotype was detected ten times or more. The V and J genes are TRBV20-1 and TRBJ1-1; D gene uncertain. CDR3 length equals 12 residues. Trimming took 2 bases from V and 1 from J, leaving 5 bases between them. The germline V gene has CDR1 DFQATT and CDR2 SNEGSKA (reference sequence). The CDR3 nucleotides read TGCAGTGCTAGATATAAGAACACTGAAGCTTTCTTT. Amino acids: CSARYKNTEAFF.

This clonotype has more than one count but fewer than ten. At one end, the junction sequence differs from germline, possibly due to a read error. This rearrangement joins TRBV29-1 to TRBJ2-4, with 11 positions matching TRBD2. This CDR3 has 15 residues. Germline V gene lookup returns CDR1 SQVTM and CDR2 ANQGSEA. The chain's CDR3 is CSGVTSGREKKIQYF. The CDR3 DNA reads TGCAGCGGCGTCACTAGCGGGAGAGAGAAAAAAATTCAGTACTTC.

This clonotype occurred many times. The J gene is TRBJ1-3, the V gene TRBV5-1, with D tentatively TRBD1 (5 bases). V was shortened by 2 bases and J by 4 bases, with 7 bases between the two germline ends. The CDR3 is 13 amino acids. CDR1 is SGHRS, CDR2 YFSETQ, per germline. CDR3 sequence (DNA): TGCGCCAGCAGCTTCGGACAAGGAAACACCATATATTTT. It is translated as CASSFGQGNTIYF. The full variable domain, its missing parts supplied by reference TRBV5-1 and TRBJ1-3, is KAGVTQTPRYLIKTRGQQVTLSCSPISGHRSVSWYQQTPGQGLQFLFEYFSETQRNKGNFPGRFSGRQFSNSRSEMNVSTLELGDSALYLCASSFGQGNTIYFGEGSWLTVV.

This clonotype showed up many times. The rearrangement links TRBV12-3 or TRBV12-4 to TRBJ1-1, with no clear D. There are 13 residues in the CDR3. The V end was cut by 5 bases, the J end by 4 bases, with 11 bases between. The CDR3 sequence is CASSKREGTEAFF. The CDR3 coding sequence is TGTGCCAGCAGTAAAAGGGAAGGCACTGAAGCTTTCTTT.

Ten or more counts support this clonotype. V usage is TRBV27 and J usage is TRBJ1-1, with unresolved D. Germline V gives CDR1 MNHEY, CDR2 SMNVEV (reference sequence). The V and J ends lost 3 bases and 6 bases respectively, with 17 bases between them. The CDR3 has 15 amino acids. CDR3 region: CASSLNVAAGSEAFF. The CDR3 region has the DNA TGTGCCAGCAGTTTGAATGTGGCGGCAGGCTCTGAAGCTTTCTTT.

This clonotype was counted at least ten times. The chain joins TRBV2 to TRBJ2-5, with D unclear. Germline V gene sequence: CDR1 SNHLY, CDR2 FYNNEI. This CDR3 is 14 amino acids long. Between the trimmed V and J ends, which lost 3 bases and 7 bases, there was a span of 15 bases. The CDR3 region has the DNA TGTGCCAGCAGTGAGGGCCCCTCAAGTGTGACCCAGTACTTC. Protein: CASSEGPSSVTQYF.

In this sample, this clonotype turned up many times. The rearrangement uses TRBV7-2 and TRBJ2-7, with TRBD2 as a possible D gene (7 bases). V lost 1 base and J lost 9, with 16 bases in between. Germline CDR1 is SGHTA and CDR2 is FQGNSA. The CDR3 sequence is 14 residues long. DNA for the CDR3: TGTGCCAGCAGCTTAGGGGGGGGCCTAGCCCTGCAGTACTTC. This encodes CASSLGGGLALQYF.

This clonotype was detected many times. J is TRBJ2-7 and V is TRBV20-1; D uncertain. Between the trimmed V and J ends, which lost 5 bases and 0 bases, there was a span of 11 bases. The length of the CDR3 is 13 residues. CDR1 DFQATT and CDR2 SNEGSKA come from the germline V gene (reference sequence). CDR3 sequence: CSALDRSSYEQYF. DNA of the CDR3: TGCAGTGCTCTGGATCGGTCCTCCTACGAGCAGTACTTC.

This clonotype was detected a few times. The chain has TRBV7-2 and TRBJ1-4; a possible D gene is TRBD1 (5 bases). V shed 1 base and J shed 1 base, with 13 bases lying between them. The CDR3 runs 17 residues. The germline V gene encodes CDR1 SGHTA and CDR2 FQGNSA. CDR3 amino acids: CASSLVRGQGTNEKLFF. In nucleotides, the CDR3 is TGTGCCAGCAGCTTAGTGAGGGGCCAGGGAACTAATGAAAAACTGTTTTTT.